These 18 T cell receptor beta chains came from one sample sequenced in a study of identical twins. Via MiXCR, TCRdb re-called the 5' RACE reads, giving one row per CDR3 protein. The sample yields roughly 1,500,000 distinct CDR3 sequences, around 29% seen once. Material: cord blood. The receptors were gathered from a newborn girl in good health.

The chain couples TRBV2 to TRBJ1-4, with D unresolved. V was trimmed by 0 bases and J by 8 bases, leaving 16 bases between them. Germline V gene lookup returns CDR1 SNHLY and CDR2 FYNNEI. The CDR3 runs 16 residues. CDR3 DNA: TGTGCCAGCAGTGAAGCTAGGAGGAGTCGAGGCGAAAAACTGTTTTTT. As protein: CASSEARRSRGEKLFF.

This clonotype was seen a few times. The CDR3 loop reads CATSDITGVADTQYF. In DNA form, the CDR3 reads TGTGCCACCAGTGATATTACAGGGGTCGCAGATACGCAGTATTTT. The J gene is TRBJ2-3, the V gene TRBV24-1; 7 bases line up with TRBD1. Per germline, CDR1 KGHDR and CDR2 SFDVKD. J lost 4 bases, V lost 3 bases, and 6 bases had no gene match. The CDR3 consists of 15 residues.

V and J are TRBV6-5 and TRBJ1-5; D is possibly TRBD1 (5 bases). The V gene lost 3 bases and the J gene lost 6 bases, with 21 bases spanning the gap. The germline gives CDR1 MNHEY, CDR2 SVGAGI. CDR3 size: 17 residues. CDR3 in amino acids: CASSYSIPHRGGQPQHF. CDR3 coding DNA: TGTGCCAGCAGTTATTCGATTCCCCATCGGGGGGGTCAGCCCCAGCATTTT.

This sequence joins TRBV11-2 and TRBJ2-7, with TRBD1 matching 7 bases. CDR3 length: 18 amino acids. V lost 2 bases to trimming and J lost 0 bases; unmatched junction nucleotides: 13. Germline assignment: CDR1 SGHAT and CDR2 FQNNGV. Here the CDR3 DNA reads TGTGCCAGCAGCTTAAATCTTTTCGGGACAGAATACTCCTACGAGCAGTACTTC. Encoded protein: CASSLNLFGTEYSYEQYF. Using reference TRBV11-2 and TRBJ2-7 for the parts outside the CDR3, the full variable domain is EAGVAQSPRYKIIEKRQSVAFWCNPISGHATLYWYQQILGQGPKLLIQFQNNGVVDDSQLPKDRFSAERLKGVDSTLKIQPAKLEDSAVYLCASSLNLFGTEYSYEQYFGPGTRLTVT.

This chain uses TRBV19 with TRBJ2-2; TRBD1 might be the D (6 bases). The germline CDR1 and CDR2 sequences are LNHDA and SQIVND (reference sequence). The CDR3 loop spans 15 amino acids. Trimming pared 3 bases from V and 0 bases from J, leaving 8 bases between. Here the CDR3 reads CASSMGDTNTGELFF. CDR3 bases: TGTGCCAGTAGTATGGGGGACACGAACACCGGGGAGCTGTTTTTT.

The rearrangement joins TRBV5-1 to TRBJ2-5; D is uncertain. The length of the CDR3 is 14 residues. Per germline, CDR1 SGHRS and CDR2 YFSETQ. Trimming stripped 3 bases from V and 1 base from J, with 10 bases between. The CDR3 DNA sequence: TGCGCCAGCAGCTCCCTAGTAACCCAAGAGACCCAGTACTTC. It specifies CASSSLVTQETQYF.

This clonotype has more than one count but fewer than ten. This sequence joins TRBV5-1 and TRBJ2-3; D perhaps matches TRBD1 (6 bases). V lost 3 bases, J lost 3 bases, and 20 bases lay in between. The CDR3 is made up of 17 amino acids. Germline CDR1 SGHRS, CDR2 YFSETQ. Here the CDR3 DNA reads TGCGCCAGCAGCTCTTCGTCGGTTCAGGGGTGGACAGATACGCAGTATTTT. Translated, it gives CASSSSSVQGWTDTQYF.

CDR3 sequence (DNA): TGTGCCAGCATGGTTACAGGGGGCGGGAATCAGCCCCAGCATTTT. Its protein is CASMVTGGGNQPQHF. The chain couples TRBV2 to TRBJ1-5, with TRBD1 matching over 9 bases. The CDR3 covers 15 residues. Germline V gene sequence: CDR1 SNHLY, CDR2 FYNNEI. V dropped 7 bases and J dropped 4; count of bases not matched to a gene: 8. Complete variable domain (other parts from reference TRBV2 and TRBJ1-5): EPEVTQTPSHQVTQMGQEVILRCVPISNHLYFYWYRQILGQKVEFLVSFYNNEISEKSEIFDDQFSVERPDGSNFTLKIRSTKLEDSAMYFCASMVTGGGNQPQHFGDGTRLSIL.

This clonotype was detected once. With a much larger clone just one base away, this may be a read error. The chain employs TRBV4-2 and TRBJ2-7; TRBD2 matches 7 bases. Germline V lookup: CDR1 LGHNA, CDR2 YNFKEQ. This CDR3 has 14 amino acids. The J segment lost 7 bases and the V segment lost 3 bases, leaving 9 bases of the junction unmatched. CDR3 nucleotides: TGTGCCAGCAGCCACAGTTGGGGGACTAATGAGCAGTACTTC. It is translated as CASSHSWGTNEQYF.

This clonotype came up a few times. The J gene is TRBJ2-3, the V gene TRBV12-3 or TRBV12-4; TRBD1 matches 9 bases. The CDR3 runs to 15 residues. With V trimmed by 6 bases and J by 6 bases, 10 bases remained unmatched. CDR3 sequence (DNA): TGTGCCAGCAGCTCCCGGGACAGGGAGGCCGATACGCAGTATTTT. This sequence encodes CASSSRDREADTQYF.

This clonotype was counted between two and nine times. The chain recombines TRBV6-1 with TRBJ2-3; 13 positions agree with TRBD2. The CDR3 sequence is 17 residues long. The V gene's germline CDR1 is MNHNS and CDR2 SASEGT. With 2 bases clipped from V and 4 bases from J, the junction kept 6 bases outside the gene matches. This CDR3 is CASSESGTSGISDTQYF. CDR3 sequence (DNA): TGTGCCAGCAGTGAATCCGGGACTAGCGGGATATCAGATACGCAGTATTTT.

The CDR3 reads CASSYARSSYNEQFF. The CDR3 bases are TGTGCCAGCAGTTACGCGCGGAGCTCCTACAATGAGCAGTTCTTC. V and J are TRBV12-3 or TRBV12-4 and TRBJ2-1; D ambiguous. This CDR3 contains 15 residues. V was trimmed by 4 bases and J by 0 bases, leaving 10 bases between them.

This clonotype showed up just once. The gene calls are TRBV10-2 and TRBJ2-1; 7 positions agree with TRBD2. The tail of the sequence fits TRBJ2-7 better, so the J call may be wrong. Germline V CDR1 and CDR2: WSHSY, SAAADI. This CDR3 contains 14 residues. The CDR3 nucleotides read TGCGCCAGCAAGCGGGATTACTCCTACAATGAGCAGTACTTC. The encoded protein is CASKRDYSYNEQYF.

The chain couples TRBV10-3 to TRBJ1-4; 7 nucleotides agree with TRBD1. V was clipped by 2 bases and J by 0 bases; unmatched bases: 0. Per germline, CDR1 ENHRY and CDR2 SYGVKD. This CDR3 region has 15 residues. CDR3 in amino acids: CAISEQGATNEKLFF. The CDR3 nucleotides read TGTGCCATCAGTGAGCAGGGGGCAACTAATGAAAAACTGTTTTTT.

The V call is TRBV12-3 or TRBV12-4, the J call TRBJ2-7; D not resolved. With 4 bases removed from V and 7 bases from J, the gap between germline ends came to 20 bases. This CDR3 contains 15 residues. CDR3 region: CASSSFRPAYNEQYF. CDR3 nucleotide sequence: TGTGCCAGCAGTTCATTTAGACCAGCCTACAATGAGCAGTACTTC.

This clonotype was detected only a few times. CDR3 amino acids: CASSLWEAGKFF. The CDR3 DNA follows: TGTGCCAGCAGTTTATGGGAAGCGGGAAAGTTCTTC. The chain employs TRBV28 and TRBJ2-1; 7 bases line up with TRBD2. The CDR3 has 12 residues. V lost 0 bases, J lost 14 bases, and 4 bases stayed unmatched. Germline loops: CDR1 MDHEN, CDR2 SYDVKM.

The table lists this clonotype with a few counts. Written as DNA, the CDR3 is TGCGCCAGCAGCTTGCCCTCGACTAGCGGGTTTCATGAGCAGTTCTTC. Translating gives CASSLPSTSGFHEQFF. The V and J genes are TRBV5-1 and TRBJ2-1, with TRBD2 matching over 10 bases. The CDR3 is 16 amino acids. V shed 1 base, J shed 8 bases, and the junction held 9 bases outside the gene matches. Germline V gene data show CDR1 as SGHRS and CDR2 as YFSETQ. The entire variable domain, with the rest obtained from reference TRBV5-1 and TRBJ2-1, is as follows: KAGVTQTPRYLIKTRGQQVTLSCSPISGHRSVSWYQQTPGQGLQFLFEYFSETQRNKGNFPGRFSGRQFSNSRSEMNVSTLELGDSALYLCASSLPSTSGFHEQFFGPGTRLTVL.

V gene TRBV20-1 combines with J gene TRBJ2-7; unclear D gene. The CDR3 totals 15 residues. Germline lookup yields CDR1 DFQATT and CDR2 SNEGSKA (reference sequence). Trimming took 6 bases from V and 0 from J, leaving 18 bases between them. The DNA of the CDR3 is TGCAGTGCCAATCTAGGAAGGCAGTCCTCCTACGAGCAGTACTTC. This codes for CSANLGRQSSYEQYF.